The 27 T cell receptor beta chains in this list originate from one sample, sequenced in a study of technical replicates of blood from a few donors. Assay used: immunoSEQ multiplex PCR; TCRdb lists only in-frame clones, some missing. The data contain 50,000 to 70,000 clones, roughly 91% of them singletons. Sequenced input: PBMCs. All receptors derive from a human donor in good health. Some clones in this sample may be carry-over from other donors' samples.

The CDR3 sequence: CASSLDRGVHEQYF. CDR3 coding DNA: TGTGCCAGCAGCTTAGACAGGGGAGTGCACGAGCAGTACTTC. This chain links TRBV7-6 with TRBJ2-7; 7 positions match TRBD1. Germline values: CDR1 SGHVS, CDR2 FNYEAQ. The V segment lost 1 base and the J segment 5 bases; nucleotides outside the gene matches: 5. The CDR3 is 14 amino acids.

The J gene is TRBJ2-4, the V gene TRBV18; D perhaps matches TRBD1 (6 bases). Trimming shortened V by 0 bases and J by 3 bases, and 18 bases separated the two germline ends. The CDR3 length is 18 residues. The germline gives CDR1 KGHSH, CDR2 LQKENI. In DNA form, the CDR3 reads TGTGCCAGCTCACCACCCCTCAGGGGCGAGAAGGGCAAAAACATTCAGTACTTC. Translated, it gives CASSPPLRGEKGKNIQYF.

The chain has TRBV9 and TRBJ2-7, with 9 bases aligning to TRBD1. This CDR3 is built from 14 residues. The germline CDR1 and CDR2 sequences are SGDLS and YYNGEE. V trimming: 3 bases; J trimming: 7 bases; junction bases outside the gene matches: 8. The CDR3 region has the DNA TGTGCCAGCAGCGAAACGGGACAGGGAGAAGAGCAGTACTTC. Protein product: CASSETGQGEEQYF.

V is TRBV6-5 and J is TRBJ1-5; D is ambiguous. This CDR3 region has 14 residues. With 0 bases removed from V and 2 bases from J, the gap between germline ends came to 5 bases. Looked up from germline, CDR1 is MNHEY and CDR2 is SVGAGI. For the CDR3, the DNA is TGTGCCAGCAGTTACTCTAGTCGCAATCAGCCCCAGCATTTT. This translates into CASSYSSRNQPQHF.

This clone appeared a single time. This chain links TRBV4-2 with TRBJ2-5; 11 positions match TRBD2. V lost 0 bases, J lost 1 base, and 10 bases stayed unmatched. The CDR3 totals 19 residues. Germline CDR1 and CDR2: LGHNA and YNFKEQ. This CDR3 is CASSQEAIPGTSGQETQYF. Written as DNA, the CDR3 is TGTGCCAGCAGCCAAGAGGCCATCCCCGGGACTAGCGGCCAAGAGACCCAGTACTTC.

J is TRBJ1-1 and V is TRBV5-3; TRBD1 is a possible D gene (6 bases). TRBV5-3 is marked as an open reading frame, function uncertain. The CDR3 has 17 residues. Between the trimmed V and J ends, which lost 3 bases and 2 bases, there was a span of 20 bases. CDR3 coding DNA: TGTGCCAGAAGCTATTATGGCGTGGGGGCCGCTAACACTGAAGCTTTCTTT. Its translation is CARSYYGVGAANTEAFF.

The CDR3 DNA reads as TGTGCCAGCAGCCCCTGGGGAGGGATAGCGGGAGGAGAGACCCAGTACTTC. Translated, it gives CASSPWGGIAGGETQYF. The chain carries TRBV7-9 and TRBJ2-5; 10 positions agree with TRBD2. The CDR3 loop spans 17 amino acids. Germline loops: CDR1 SEHNR, CDR2 FQNEAQ (reference sequence). The J segment lost 4 bases and the V segment lost 5 bases, leaving 13 bases of the junction unmatched.

The V gene is TRBV7-3, the J gene TRBJ2-3, with D possibly TRBD2 on 6 matching bases. Per germline, CDR1 SGHTA and CDR2 FQGTGA. The germline V and J ends were trimmed by 6 bases and 5 bases, with 24 bases remaining between them. The CDR3 sequence is 17 residues long. The chain's CDR3 is CASRAPGSGGTGDTQYF. CDR3 nucleotides: TGTGCCAGCAGGGCCCCGGGTAGCGGAGGAACGGGAGATACGCAGTATTTT.

The chain couples TRBV30 to TRBJ2-1; TRBD1 agrees at 9 bases. V was pared by 3 bases and J by 10 bases, with 7 bases of the junction left unmatched. Germline CDR1 GTSNPN, CDR2 SVGIG (reference sequence). The CDR3 loop spans 13 amino acids. The CDR3: CAWSKQGAGEQFF. In nucleotides, the CDR3 is TGTGCCTGGAGCAAACAGGGGGCGGGAGAGCAGTTCTTC.

The chain links TRBV7-6 to TRBJ2-5; 9 positions agree with TRBD1. There are 14 residues in the CDR3. The junction had 2 bases not matched to a gene; V was cut back by 3 bases and J by 3 bases. CDR1 SGHVS and CDR2 FNYEAQ come from the germline V gene. The CDR3 region has the DNA TGTGCCAGCAGCTTCCGGGACAGGGAAGAGACCCAGTACTTC. This codes for CASSFRDREETQYF. The full variable domain, rest sourced from reference TRBV7-6 and TRBJ2-5, is GAGVSQSPRYKVTKRGQDVALRCDPISGHVSLYWYRQALGQGPEFLTYFNYEAQQDKSGLPNDRFSAERPEGSISTLTIQRTEQRDSAMYRCASSFRDREETQYFGPGTRLLVL.

V gene TRBV21-1 combines with J gene TRBJ1-5. TRBV21-1 is classified as a pseudogene. This CDR3 region has 17 residues. CDR3 amino acids: CASSTIGGGRVDQPQHF. CDR3 DNA sequence: TGTGCCAGCAGCACAATTGGGGGGGGCAGGGTGGATCAGCCCCAGCATTTT.

The rearrangement joins TRBV14 to TRBJ2-3; D not certain. This CDR3 is built from 11 residues. The V end lost 4 bases, the J end lost 6 bases, and 5 bases lay between the germline ends. Per the germline V gene, CDR1 is SGHDN and CDR2 is FVKESK. The CDR3 DNA follows: TGTGCCAGCAGCCCCCCGGATACGCAGTATTTT. It specifies CASSPPDTQYF.

CDR3 protein: CSGTLGGVDTQYF. CDR3 sequence (DNA): TGTAGCGGGACTTTAGGAGGGGTAGATACGCAGTATTTT. This sequence joins TRBV7-8 and TRBJ2-3; TRBD2 matches 7 bases. Germline-derived CDR1 and CDR2 are SGHVS and FQNEAQ. This CDR3 comprises 13 residues.

In this sample, this clone turned up a few times. The chain carries TRBV6-5 and TRBJ2-5; 7 bases agree with TRBD2. The junction had 10 bases not matched to a gene; V was cut back by 5 bases and J by 4 bases. Germline V gene data show CDR1 as MNHEY and CDR2 as SVGAGI. This CDR3 has 15 amino acids. CDR3 coding DNA: TGTGCCAGCAGTCCTTCTAGGACTAGTGGAGAGACCCAGTACTTC. Its translation: CASSPSRTSGETQYF.

This rearrangement joins TRBV7-9 to TRBJ1-6; TRBD1 aligns across 10 bases. The CDR3 contains 15 residues. From germline, CDR1 is SEHNR and CDR2 FQNEAQ (reference sequence). The V gene end was trimmed by 8 bases and the J gene end by 1 base; junction bases not matched to a gene: 2. CDR3 bases: TGTGCCAGCGGACAGGGGGAATCCTATAATTCACCCCTCCACTTT. It is translated as CASGQGESYNSPLHF.

This rearrangement joins TRBV4-1 to TRBJ1-3; TRBD1 is a possible D gene (5 bases). The CDR3 is made up of 16 amino acids. Trimming shortened V by 3 bases and J by 7 bases, and 19 bases separated the two germline ends. Germline V lookup: CDR1 MGHRA, CDR2 YSYEKL. CDR3 bases: TGCGCCAGCAGCCAGGTGTCCACCCGCCGGGGGAACACCATATATTTT. As protein: CASSQVSTRRGNTIYF.

In regard to this clone: One end of the junction does not line up with germline, which may come from a read error. V gene TRBV5-6 combines with J gene TRBJ2-3, with TRBD2 identical over 10 bases. Germline CDR1 reads SGHDT; CDR2 reads YYEEEE. This CDR3 spans 14 amino acids. The CDR3 is CASSLERGGMWVDF. DNA for the CDR3: TGTGCCAGCAGCTTGGAGCGGGGGGGCATGTGGGTCGATTTT.

The rearrangement uses TRBV27 and TRBJ1-4; 7 nucleotides line up with TRBD1. With 5 bases clipped from V and 5 bases from J, the junction kept 8 bases outside the gene matches. The CDR3 covers 15 residues. Germline V gene lookup returns CDR1 MNHEY and CDR2 SMNVEV (reference sequence). DNA of the CDR3: TGTGCCAGCAGTCCAATGGGACAGTTGAATGAAAAACTGTTTTTT. Its protein product is CASSPMGQLNEKLFF.

This clone was observed once. CDR3: CSVDGQGKYEQYF. CDR3 nucleotides: TGCAGCGTTGATGGGCAGGGGAAGTACGAGCAGTACTTC. The rearrangement uses TRBV29-1 and TRBJ2-7; possible D gene TRBD1, 6 bases. This CDR3 is 13 amino acids long. Germline V gene data show CDR1 as SQVTM and CDR2 as ANQGSEA. Trimming shortened V by 3 bases and J by 4 bases, and 13 bases separated the two germline ends.

The V gene is TRBV28, the J gene TRBJ1-2; the D is unclear. The CDR3 runs 14 residues. The germline gives CDR1 MDHEN, CDR2 SYDVKM. V lost 1 base and J lost 6, with 12 bases in between. Here the CDR3 reads CASSLSPRRDGYTF. For the CDR3, the DNA is TGTGCCAGCAGTTTATCCCCCAGGCGGGATGGCTACACCTTC.

This clone was detected a few times. The chain joins TRBV13 to TRBJ1-4; TRBD1 aligns across 8 bases. In germline, CDR1 is PRHDT, CDR2 FYEKMQ (reference sequence). Trimming cost V 4 bases and J 2 bases; bases outside gene matches: 6. The CDR3 loop spans 16 amino acids. CDR3 protein: CASSSTGDRTNEKLFF. DNA for the CDR3: TGTGCCAGCAGCTCGACAGGGGATCGTACTAATGAAAAACTGTTTTTT.

The chain couples TRBV6-6 to TRBJ2-5; D remains ambiguous. In germline, CDR1 is MNHNY, CDR2 SVGAGI (reference sequence). The V end lost 6 bases, the J end lost 2 bases, and 7 bases lay between the germline ends. The CDR3 contains 12 residues. In DNA form, the CDR3 reads TGTGCCAGCAGCCCCCAGCAAGAGACCCAGTACTTC. As protein: CASSPQQETQYF.

V is TRBV5-1 and J is TRBJ2-3, with D tentatively TRBD2 (6 bases). CDR1 and CDR2 from the germline V gene are SGHRS and YFSETQ. The CDR3 is made up of 16 amino acids. Trimming took 2 bases from V and 0 from J, leaving 13 bases between them. The CDR3 region is CASSFRVGGSTDTQYF. DNA for the CDR3: TGCGCCAGCAGCTTTCGTGTCGGAGGGAGCACAGATACGCAGTATTTT.

J is TRBJ2-4 and V is TRBV14; perhaps TRBD1 as D (5 bases). Germline V gene data show CDR1 as SGHDN and CDR2 as FVKESK. The V end lost 2 bases, the J end lost 13 bases, and 12 bases lay between the germline ends. The CDR3 covers 12 residues. CDR3 amino acids: CASSQTRGRQYF. CDR3 sequence (DNA): TGTGCCAGCAGCCAAACAAGGGGCAGGCAGTACTTC. The whole variable domain, filled in from reference TRBV14 and TRBJ2-4, reads EAGVTQFPSHSVIEKGQTVTLRCDPISGHDNLYWYRRVMGKEIKFLLHFVKESKQDESGMPNNRFLAERTGGTYSTLKVQPAELEDSGVYFCASSQTRGRQYFGAGTRLSVL.

This clone was detected only once. This chain links TRBV2 with TRBJ2-1; 8 nucleotides agree with TRBD2. Germline trimming cut 5 bases from V and 7 bases from J; bases unmatched to any gene: 7. The CDR3 runs to 14 residues. CDR1 and CDR2 from the germline V gene are SNHLY and FYNNEI. The CDR3 DNA reads as TGTGCCAGCAGTAACGGGAGGGCTCGGAATGAGCAGTTCTTC. Protein sequence: CASSNGRARNEQFF.

V and J are TRBV7-2 and TRBJ1-3; no firm D call. Trimming took 3 bases from V and 4 from J, leaving 13 bases between them. This CDR3 has 15 amino acids. CDR1 and CDR2 (germline): SGHTA, FQGNSA. The CDR3 protein is CASSFSMGPGNTIYF. CDR3 in DNA: TGTGCCAGCAGCTTCTCGATGGGCCCCGGAAACACCATATATTTT.

The chain employs TRBV19 and TRBJ1-1, with D possibly being TRBD1 (6 bases). Trimming pared 6 bases from V and 4 bases from J, leaving 12 bases between. CDR1 is LNHDA, CDR2 SQIVND, per germline (reference sequence). This CDR3 contains 13 residues. The CDR3 sequence is CASRDSSSTEAFF. CDR3 DNA: TGTGCCAGTAGGGACAGTTCCAGCACTGAAGCTTTCTTT.